These 31 T cell receptor beta chains came from one sample sequenced in a study of blood T cell repertoires in COVID-19. Generated by immunoSEQ multiplex PCR, the TCRdb table keeps only in-frame clones and is missing some. The data show about 140,000 clones, about three quarters seen once. Input material: PBMCs or T cells enriched from blood (not recorded which). These receptor sequences come from a woman aged 50 to 60 who had recovered from COVID-19.

The chain recombines TRBV6-6 with TRBJ1-5; D uncertain. The germline V gene encodes CDR1 MNHNY and CDR2 SVGAGI (reference sequence). The CDR3 has 14 amino acids. Trimming cost V 6 bases and J 0 bases, with 9 bases left between them. DNA of the CDR3: TGTGCCAGCAGCTTCTCTAATAGCAATCAGCCCCAGCATTTT. Encoded protein: CASSFSNSNQPQHF.

The table lists this clone with a count of one. The CDR3 reads CASSERGIDTDTQYF. The CDR3 nucleotides are TGTGCCAGTAGTGAGCGGGGCATAGACACAGATACGCAGTATTTT. The V and J genes are TRBV19 and TRBJ2-3; 7 nucleotides line up with TRBD2. CDR1 and CDR2 from the germline V gene are LNHDA and SQIVND (reference sequence). With V trimmed by 5 bases and J by 2 bases, 7 bases remained unmatched. The CDR3 spans 15 residues.

V usage is TRBV5-4 and J usage is TRBJ2-7, with TRBD2 as a possible D gene (5 bases). The CDR3 extends over 13 amino acids. Trimming left V 1 base short and J 4 bases short, with 9 bases between. Germline CDR1 is SGHNT and CDR2 is YYREEE (reference sequence). The CDR3 here is CASSLYAGYEQYF. CDR3 DNA sequence: TGTGCCAGCAGCTTGTACGCGGGTTACGAGCAGTACTTC.

The chain employs TRBV4-2 and TRBJ2-5; D is unclear. Germline CDR1 and CDR2: LGHNA and YNFKEQ. V shed 0 bases and J shed 5 bases, with 16 bases lying between them. The CDR3 has 16 amino acids. In nucleotides, the CDR3 is TGTGCCAGCAGCCAAGAGTCGGGTACTTTTGGGGAGACCCAGTACTTC. Its protein product is CASSQESGTFGETQYF.

V gene TRBV19 combines with J gene TRBJ2-3; D possibly corresponds to TRBD2 (5 bases). From germline, CDR1 is LNHDA and CDR2 SQIVND (reference sequence). With 7 bases removed from V and 0 bases from J, the gap between germline ends came to 11 bases. The CDR3 runs 14 residues. The chain's CDR3 is CASTEGLSTDTQYF. In nucleotides, the CDR3 is TGTGCCAGTACCGAAGGACTCAGCACAGATACGCAGTATTTT.

V gene TRBV7-9 combines with J gene TRBJ2-1; 9 bases fit TRBD2. V dropped 5 bases and J dropped 6; count of bases not matched to a gene: 11. CDR1 and CDR2 (germline): SEHNR, FQNEAQ (reference sequence). This CDR3 is built from 16 residues. CDR3 residues: CASSLQRAGGRNEQFF. DNA for the CDR3: TGTGCCAGCAGCCTCCAGAGGGCGGGAGGGCGCAATGAGCAGTTCTTC.

For the CDR3, the DNA is TGTGCCAGCAGCCAACCCACAGGGGGCGCGTTTGGCTACACCTTC. Its protein is CASSQPTGGAFGYTF. The rearrangement uses TRBV3-1 (or the pseudogene TRBV3-2) and TRBJ1-2; TRBD1 aligns across 9 bases. The V gene end was trimmed by 2 bases and the J gene end by 7 bases; junction bases not matched to a gene: 8. The germline V gene has CDR1 LGHDT and CDR2 YNNKEL (reference sequence). This CDR3 region has 15 residues.

This sequence joins TRBV5-4 and TRBJ1-4; D is unresolved. Germline CDR1 SGHNT, CDR2 YYREEE (reference sequence). The CDR3 is made up of 15 amino acids. Between the trimmed V and J ends, which lost 0 bases and 4 bases, there was a span of 10 bases. The CDR3 loop reads CASSLEGRSNEKLFF. The CDR3 coding sequence is TGTGCCAGCAGCTTGGAAGGGAGAAGTAATGAAAAACTGTTTTTT.

The chain employs TRBV6-5 and TRBJ1-4; 7 bases align to TRBD1. Germline CDR1 MNHEY, CDR2 SVGAGI. This CDR3 is 16 amino acids long. Germline trimming cut 4 bases from V and 5 bases from J; bases unmatched to any gene: 10. CDR3 region: CASSLKPGQRNEKLFF. The CDR3 region has the DNA TGTGCCAGCAGTTTGAAACCGGGACAGAGAAATGAAAAACTGTTTTTT.

Here the CDR3 DNA reads TGTGCCAGCAGCTCCGACGGGACAGATACGCAGTATTTT. Translation gives CASSSDGTDTQYF. V usage is TRBV13 and J usage is TRBJ2-3; D remains unclear. V shed 4 bases and J shed 3 bases, with 8 bases lying between them. The length of the CDR3 is 13 residues. CDR1 and CDR2 (germline): PRHDT, FYEKMQ (reference sequence).

The chain is built from TRBV23-1 and TRBJ2-1, with a weak D call TRBD2 (5 bases). TRBV23-1 is placed among ORFs of uncertain function. V lost 7 bases, J lost 6 bases, and 13 bases lay in between. CDR3 size: 13 residues. The CDR3: CASTGSGVNEQFF. As DNA, the CDR3 is TGCGCCAGCACCGGCAGCGGCGTCAATGAGCAGTTCTTC.

This clone was counted only a few times. The rearrangement joins TRBV3-1 (or the pseudogene TRBV3-2) to TRBJ1-2; 11 bases agree with TRBD1. Germline trimming cut 5 bases from V and 6 bases from J; bases unmatched to any gene: 5. This CDR3 has 14 residues. Looked up from germline, CDR1 is LGHDT and CDR2 is YNNKEL (reference sequence). The CDR3 coding sequence is TGTGCCAGCAGCAACCCGGGACAGGGGGATGGCTACACCTTC. Translated: CASSNPGQGDGYTF.

The V call is TRBV28, the J call TRBJ2-5; 7 bases line up with TRBD1. Germline CDR1 and CDR2: MDHEN and SYDVKM. V shed 7 bases and J 5 bases; nucleotides not matched to a gene: 13. CDR3 length: 15 residues. The CDR3 bases are TGTGCCAGCACCCTCGGACAGGCCAGGGGGGAGACCCAGTACTTC. Protein product: CASTLGQARGETQYF.

The chain carries TRBV11-2 and TRBJ1-2; 10 bases align to TRBD1. Looked up from germline, CDR1 is SGHAT and CDR2 is FQNNGV. This CDR3 has 15 residues. Trimming removed 5 bases from V and 2 bases from J; junction bases left unmatched: 5. CDR3 DNA: TGTGCCAGCAGCCGCCGGGACAGGGGAAACTATGGCTACACCTTC. It specifies CASSRRDRGNYGYTF. The full variable domain, in which reference TRBV11-2 and TRBJ1-2 provide the parts outside the CDR3, is EAGVAQSPRYKIIEKRQSVAFWCNPISGHATLYWYQQILGQGPKLLIQFQNNGVVDDSQLPKDRFSAERLKGVDSTLKIQPAKLEDSAVYLCASSRRDRGNYGYTFGSGTRLTVV.

V gene TRBV5-1 combines with J gene TRBJ2-7; 7 bases are a match to TRBD1. The CDR3 has 15 amino acids. Germline CDR1 reads SGHRS; CDR2 reads YFSETQ. The V segment lost 0 bases and the J segment 3 bases; nucleotides outside the gene matches: 6. DNA of the CDR3: TGCGCCAGCAGCTTGGATGGGACAGCGCGCTACGAGCAGTACTTC. It encodes CASSLDGTARYEQYF.

The chain combines TRBV2 with TRBJ1-5; no reliable D call. The length of the CDR3 is 15 residues. Trimming cost V 3 bases and J 1 base, with 10 bases left between them. The germline V gene has CDR1 SNHLY and CDR2 FYNNEI. In nucleotides, the CDR3 is TGTGCCAGCAGTGATGTGCCGGGAAGCAATCAGCCCCAGCATTTT. It translates to CASSDVPGSNQPQHF. The full variable domain, completed using reference TRBV2 and TRBJ1-5, is EPEVTQTPSHQVTQMGQEVILRCVPISNHLYFYWYRQILGQKVEFLVSFYNNEISEKSEIFDDQFSVERPDGSNFTLKIRSTKLEDSAMYFCASSDVPGSNQPQHFGDGTRLSIL.

The chain has TRBV27 and TRBJ1-1; no clear D gene. Germline-derived CDR1 and CDR2 are MNHEY and SMNVEV (reference sequence). The CDR3 is made up of 12 amino acids. V lost 0 bases, J lost 10 bases, and 9 bases lay in between. The CDR3 region is CASSLSGRVAFF. The CDR3 coding sequence is TGTGCCAGCAGTTTATCGGGGAGGGTAGCTTTCTTT.

This clone was seen only a few times. This chain uses TRBV24-1 with TRBJ1-5; D uncertain. Germline V gene sequence: CDR1 KGHDR, CDR2 SFDVKD. V dropped 2 bases and J dropped 0 bases, with 10 bases sitting between them. The CDR3 is made up of 16 amino acids. The CDR3, as DNA: TGTGCCACCAGTGATTCTTCAGGCTATAGCAATCAGCCCCAGCATTTT. This gives the protein CATSDSSGYSNQPQHF.

The V and J genes are TRBV28 and TRBJ2-1; 9 positions agree with TRBD2. Germline CDR1 reads MDHEN; CDR2 reads SYDVKM. CDR3 length: 16 amino acids. Trimming removed 4 bases from V and 8 bases from J; junction bases left unmatched: 12. This CDR3 is CASSSPGTSTGHEQFF. Written as DNA, the CDR3 is TGTGCCAGCAGTTCGCCTGGGACTAGCACTGGCCATGAGCAGTTCTTC.

The chain recombines TRBV10-3 with TRBJ2-2; 11 nucleotides agree with TRBD2. This CDR3 has 16 amino acids. Germline V gene sequence: CDR1 ENHRY, CDR2 SYGVKD. The V gene end was trimmed by 4 bases and the J gene end by 3 bases; junction bases not matched to a gene: 4. The CDR3: CAISVLAGVDTGELFF. CDR3 bases: TGTGCCATCAGTGTACTAGCGGGAGTTGACACCGGGGAGCTGTTTTTT.

The chain combines TRBV18 with TRBJ2-5, with TRBD1 identical over 8 bases. Trimming at V came to 5 bases and at J to 1 base, leaving 15 bases not matched to a gene. Germline-derived CDR1 and CDR2 are KGHSH and LQKENI. This CDR3 is built from 18 residues. CDR3 sequence (DNA): TGTGCCAGCTCAACAGGGTCCCGGGACAGGTACGCCCAAGAGACCCAGTACTTC. Its translation: CASSTGSRDRYAQETQYF. The whole variable domain, filled in from reference TRBV18 and TRBJ2-5, reads NAGVMQNPRHLVRRRGQEARLRCSPMKGHSHVYWYRQLPEEGLKFMVYLQKENIIDESGMPKERFSAEFPKEGPSILRIQQVVRGDSAAYFCASSTGSRDRYAQETQYFGPGTRLLVL.

This clone was found a few times. J is TRBJ1-6 and V is TRBV10-3, with D perhaps TRBD1 (5 bases). V was shortened by 6 bases and J by 0 bases, with 9 bases between the two germline ends. Looked up from germline, CDR1 is ENHRY and CDR2 is SYGVKD. This CDR3 spans 15 amino acids. In DNA form, the CDR3 reads TGTGCCATCAGGGACACGAGCTCCTATAATTCACCCCTCCACTTT. It is translated as CAIRDTSSYNSPLHF.

The chain is built from TRBV30 and TRBJ2-3, with 7 bases identical to TRBD1. Trimming cost V 4 bases and J 4 bases; bases outside gene matches: 5. CDR1 and CDR2 from the germline V gene are GTSNPN and SVGIG (reference sequence). This CDR3 has 13 amino acids. DNA of the CDR3: TGTGCCTGGAAGACAGGGTGGGCAGATACGCAGTATTTT. Protein product: CAWKTGWADTQYF.

The V gene is TRBV5-1, the J gene TRBJ2-5; the D gene is possibly TRBD2 (6 bases). V was clipped by 4 bases and J by 5 bases, with 15 bases between them. Germline V gene data show CDR1 as SGHRS and CDR2 as YFSETQ. The CDR3 loop spans 14 amino acids. The CDR3 region has the DNA TGCGCCAGCAGCCCGCGGAGGGGAGAGGAGACCCAGTACTTC. Its protein product is CASSPRRGEETQYF.

The chain is built from TRBV6-2 or TRBV6-3 and TRBJ1-5; D is perhaps TRBD1 (5 bases). This CDR3 has 13 residues. The V gene's germline CDR1 is MNHEY and CDR2 SVGEGT. V was cut by 4 bases and J by 7 bases, with 11 bases left in between. CDR3 DNA sequence: TGTGCCAGCAGTTCGGGGGGTTGGCAGCCCCAGCATTTT. As protein: CASSSGGWQPQHF.

The chain employs TRBV3-1 (or the pseudogene TRBV3-2) and TRBJ1-2; the D gene is possibly TRBD1 (6 bases). The CDR3 runs to 13 residues. Germline V CDR1 and CDR2: LGHDT, YNNKEL (reference sequence). Trimming cost V 1 base and J 3 bases, with 6 bases left between them. In nucleotides, the CDR3 is TGTGCCAGCAGCCAAGGGACAGACTATGGCTACACCTTC. This codes for CASSQGTDYGYTF.

The chain carries TRBV5-5 and TRBJ1-5; no firm D call. Germline V CDR1 and CDR2: SGHKS, YYEKEE (reference sequence). V was cut by 0 bases and J by 3 bases, with 7 bases left in between. The CDR3 contains 14 residues. CDR3 loop: CASSLGQVNQPQHF. The CDR3 DNA reads TGTGCCAGCAGCTTGGGACAAGTCAATCAGCCCCAGCATTTT.

The chain recombines TRBV13 with TRBJ2-2, with 7 bases lining up with TRBD1. With 3 bases clipped from V and 0 bases from J, the junction kept 4 bases outside the gene matches. The germline V gene encodes CDR1 PRHDT and CDR2 FYEKMQ (reference sequence). The CDR3 loop spans 16 amino acids. CDR3 protein: CASSLTGNTNTGELFF. The CDR3 DNA follows: TGTGCCAGCAGCTTGACAGGGAATACGAACACCGGGGAGCTGTTTTTT.

CDR3 loop: CASGTSPETQYF. The DNA of the CDR3 is TGTGCCAGCGGGACTAGCCCGGAGACCCAGTACTTC. The chain recombines TRBV11-1 with TRBJ2-5, with 9 bases identical to TRBD2. CDR1 and CDR2 (germline): SGHAT, FQDESV (reference sequence). The CDR3 has 12 residues. V trimming: 8 bases; J trimming: 5 bases; junction bases outside the gene matches: 3.

In the case of this clone: Other DNA sequences in the same sample also yield this CDR3. The gene calls are TRBV3-1 (or the pseudogene TRBV3-2) and TRBJ1-4, with D uncertain. Trimming cost V 3 bases and J 8 bases, with 4 bases left between them. CDR3 length equals 11 residues. CDR1 LGHDT and CDR2 YNNKEL come from the germline V gene (reference sequence). The CDR3 here is CASSQSEKLFF. The CDR3 nucleotides are TGTGCCAGCAGCCAGAGCGAAAAACTGTTTTTT.

The rearrangement joins TRBV9 to TRBJ1-3; the D gene is possibly TRBD1 (6 bases). The germline V gene encodes CDR1 SGDLS and CDR2 YYNGEE. This CDR3 contains 15 residues. V dropped 3 bases and J dropped 7 bases, with 17 bases sitting between them. Written as DNA, the CDR3 is TGTGCCAGCAGCGCCTCCGGGGTCACAGGGAACACCATATATTTT. Translating gives CASSASGVTGNTIYF.